This T cell receptor (beta chain) comes out of a study of identical twins. From the 5' RACE reads, TCRdb called clonotypes with MiXCR, one entry per CDR3 protein. The sample shows 240,000 or so distinct CDR3 sequences, about 11% of them seen only once. This receptor was identified in a man aged 50-59 years in good health. Sample: memory T cells sorted from blood.

The chain's CDR3 is CASRDRDHSNQPQHF. The CDR3 DNA follows: TGTGCCAGCCGCGACAGGGACCATAGCAATCAGCCCCAGCATTTT. The chain carries TRBV2 and TRBJ1-5, with TRBD1 matching 7 bases. V shed 8 bases and J 0 bases; nucleotides not matched to a gene: 7. This CDR3 is built from 15 residues. The germline V gene has CDR1 SNHLY and CDR2 FYNNEI.